This TCR beta chain originates from a study of human T cells and chemical hapten exposure. Study-level information: TCR yields per sample varied mostly from small pooled library volume differences.

Time point specified: patch test 2, 6 weeks after DPC sensitization. The sample's treatment: therapeutic diphenylcyclopropenone sensitization with weekly scalp DPC. Losses at the gene ends were 6 bases for V and 1 base for J; bases not matched to a gene: 5. The CDR3 totals 14 residues. Germline V lookup: CDR1 MNHEY, CDR2 SVGAGI. In TCRdb, the RACE reads were re-called with MiXCR into one record per CDR3 protein. In the table there are just over 350,000 distinct CDR3 sequences, around 6% of which are singletons. The sample here was whole blood, taken in connection with sensitization to the hapten diphenylcyclopropenone (DPC). The genes are TRBV6-5 and TRBJ2-7, with TRBD1 identical over 8 bases. The clonotype comes from a woman between 18 and 29 years old with alopecia areata. Some clones in this sample may be carry-over from other donors' samples. As DNA, the CDR3 is TGTGCCAGCAGCAACAGGACAGGGTCCTACGAGCAGTACTTC. As protein: CASSNRTGSYEQYF.